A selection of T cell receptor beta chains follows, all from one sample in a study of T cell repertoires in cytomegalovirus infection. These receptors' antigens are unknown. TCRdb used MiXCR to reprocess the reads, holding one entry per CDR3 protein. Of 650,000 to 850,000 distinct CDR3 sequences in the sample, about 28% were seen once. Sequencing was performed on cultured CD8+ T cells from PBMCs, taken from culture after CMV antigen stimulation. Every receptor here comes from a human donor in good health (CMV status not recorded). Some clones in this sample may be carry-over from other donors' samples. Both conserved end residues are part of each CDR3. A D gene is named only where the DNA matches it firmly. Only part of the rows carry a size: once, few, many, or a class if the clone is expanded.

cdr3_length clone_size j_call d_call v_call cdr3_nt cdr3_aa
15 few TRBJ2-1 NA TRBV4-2 TGTGCCAGCAGCCAAGTCCAGACGGGGAACAATGAGCAGTTCTTC CASSQVQTGNNEQFF
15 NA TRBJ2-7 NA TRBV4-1 TGCGCCAGCAGCTTGAAACAGGGTTCCAACTACGAGCAGTACTTC CASSLKQGSNYEQYF
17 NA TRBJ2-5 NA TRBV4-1 TGCGCCAGCAGCCAAGATCCCGGTAGTGGAGTCAAAGAGACCCAGTGCTTC CASSQDPGSGVKETQCF
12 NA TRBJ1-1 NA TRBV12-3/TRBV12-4 TGTGCCAGCAAACTGGGGGGGAATGAAGCTTTCTTT CASKLGGNEAFF
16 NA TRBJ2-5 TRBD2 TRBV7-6 TGTGCCAGCAGCTACCGGGTAGCGGGGATGGGAGAGACCCAGTACTTC CASSYRVAGMGETQYF
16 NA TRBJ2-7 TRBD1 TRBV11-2 TGTGCCAGCAGCTTAGCCCGACAGGGGGCGCGGAACGAGCAGTACTTC CASSLARQGARNEQYF
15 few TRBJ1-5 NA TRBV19 TGTGCCAGTAGTATAACCGGGTACAGCAATCAGCCCCAGCATTTT CASSITGYSNQPQHF
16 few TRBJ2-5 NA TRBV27 TGTGCCAGCAGCTTTATAACCGACCGGTACCAAGAGACCCAGTACTTC CASSFITDRYQETQYF
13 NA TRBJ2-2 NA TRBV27 TGTGCCAGCCAAGCGCGGATCACCGGGGAGCTGTTTTTT CASQARITGELFF
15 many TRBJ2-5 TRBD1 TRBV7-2 TGTGCCAGCAGCCCCAGGTTGACAGGGAGAGAGACCCAGTACTTC CASSPRLTGRETQYF
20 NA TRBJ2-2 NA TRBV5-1 TGCGCCAGCAGCTTGGCCGGTTTAGACCTACTCCATATGAACACCGGGGAGCTGTTTTTT CASSLAGLDLLHMNTGELFF
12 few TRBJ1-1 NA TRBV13 TGTGCCAGCAGCTCGACTGCAGGAGAAGCTTTCTTT CASSSTAGEAFF
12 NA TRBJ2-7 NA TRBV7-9 TGTGCCAGCAGCAAAACAGGGAACGAGCAGTACTTC CASSKTGNEQYF
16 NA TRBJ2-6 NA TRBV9 TGTGCCAGCAGCGTGGGTAGGGGCGCTGGGGCCAACGTCCTGACTTTC CASSVGRGAGANVLTF
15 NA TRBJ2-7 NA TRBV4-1 TGCGCCAGCAGCCAAGGCCAAACAGGGTCCTACGAGCAGTACTTC CASSQGQTGSYEQYF
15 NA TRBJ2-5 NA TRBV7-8 TGTGCCAGCAGCTTAAATGGCGGCCCATCGGAGACCCAGTACTTC CASSLNGGPSETQYF
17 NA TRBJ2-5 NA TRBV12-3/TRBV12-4 TGTGCCAGCAGTCCAGGGGGGAAGGACACCCGGGCAGAGACCCAGTACTTC CASSPGGKDTRAETQYF
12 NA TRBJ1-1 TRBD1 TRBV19 TGTGCCACACGACAGGGGTCCACTGAAGCTTTCTTT CATRQGSTEAFF
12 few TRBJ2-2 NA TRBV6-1 TGTGCCGGCACCAGGGGAACCGGGGAGCTGTTTTTT CAGTRGTGELFF
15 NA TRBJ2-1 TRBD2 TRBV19 TGTGCCAGTACTCAAGCGGGGGGGCCGGCTAATGAGCAGTTCTTC CASTQAGGPANEQFF
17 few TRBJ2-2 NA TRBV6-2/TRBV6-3 TGTGCCAGCACCTTCATAGATGTACAGGGGAACACCGGGGAGCTGTTTTTT CASTFIDVQGNTGELFF
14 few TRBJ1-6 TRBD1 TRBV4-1 TGCGCCAGCAGCCCGGGACAGGGATTGGTCCCCCTCCACTTT CASSPGQGLVPLHF
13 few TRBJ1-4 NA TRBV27 TGTGCCAGCAGTTTGGGGGCCCGGGGGAAACTGTTTTTT CASSLGARGKLFF
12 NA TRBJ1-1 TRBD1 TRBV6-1 TGTGCCAGCAGGACAGGGCTGACTGAAGCTTTCTTT CASRTGLTEAFF
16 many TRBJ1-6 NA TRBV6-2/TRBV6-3 TGTGCCAGCAGTTACTCGACGAGCTCCTATAATTCACCCCTCCACTTT CASSYSTSSYNSPLHF
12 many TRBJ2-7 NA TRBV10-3 TGTGCCATCAGGACCGGTTCCTACGAGCAGTACTTC CAIRTGSYEQYF
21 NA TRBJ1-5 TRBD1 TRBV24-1 TGTGCCACCAGTGATCGGACAGGGGGCGCGAAGGACAACTATAGCAATCAGCCCCAGCATTTT CATSDRTGGAKDNYSNQPQHF
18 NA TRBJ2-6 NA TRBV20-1 TGCAGTGCTCCGAACGGACCAAATTCAGCGTCCGGGGCCAACGTCCTGACTTTC CSAPNGPNSASGANVLTF
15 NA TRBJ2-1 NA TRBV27 TGTGCCAGCAGTTTACCAGGGGGGGGGTCTGATGAGCAGTTCTTC CASSLPGGGSDEQFF
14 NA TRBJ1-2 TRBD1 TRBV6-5 TGTGCCAGCAGTTACTCAGGGACAGTCTATGGCTACACCTTC CASSYSGTVYGYTF
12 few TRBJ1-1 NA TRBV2 TGTGCCAGCAGTAGACAGGCCACTGAAGCTTTCTTT CASSRQATEAFF
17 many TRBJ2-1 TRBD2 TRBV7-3 TGTGCCAGCAGCTTGCGGGTAGCGGGGGGGTCCTACAATGAGCAGTTCTTC CASSLRVAGGSYNEQFF
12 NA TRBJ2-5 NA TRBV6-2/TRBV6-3 TGTGCCAGCAGTTACTCACCCATCCGAAGGTACTTC CASSYSPIRRYF
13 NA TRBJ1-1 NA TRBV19 TGTGCCAGTAAACAAGACCAGGGATCTAGAGCTTTCTTT CASKQDQGSRAFF
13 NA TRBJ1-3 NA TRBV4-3 TGCGCCAGCAGCCCGCCCGCGGGAAACACCATATATTTT CASSPPAGNTIYF
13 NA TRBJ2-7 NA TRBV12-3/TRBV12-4 TGTGCCAGCAGTTTCGACCTATCCTACGAGCAGTACTTC CASSFDLSYEQYF
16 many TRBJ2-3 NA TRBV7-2 TGTGCCAGCAGCTTCATAATAGGGCCCGATTTCGGTACGCAGTATTTT CASSFIIGPDFGTQYF
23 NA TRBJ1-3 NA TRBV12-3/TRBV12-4 TGTGCCAGCAGTTGGGCCGGGACGCAGTTCTCCTCCAGGTTCCCGGACTCTGGAAACACCATATATTTT CASSWAGTQFSSRFPDSGNTIYF
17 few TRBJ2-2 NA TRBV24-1 TGTGCCACCGGGACTACCTCCGGGACATCGAACACCGGGGAGCTGTTTTTT CATGTTSGTSNTGELFF
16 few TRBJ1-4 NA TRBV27 TGTGCCAGCAGTCCTGACAGCGTCCTGCGTAATGAAAAACTGTTTTTT CASSPDSVLRNEKLFF
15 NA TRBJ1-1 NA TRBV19 TGTGCCAGTAGTATCACCGGGAGTAGTAACACTGAAGCTTTCTTT CASSITGSSNTEAFF
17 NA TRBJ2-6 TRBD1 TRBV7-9 TGTGCCAGCAGCTCGCCGGGACAGGGGTATGGGGCCAACGTCCTGACTTTC CASSSPGQGYGANVLTF
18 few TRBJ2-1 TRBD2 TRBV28 TGTGCCAGCAGTTTATCTCGCCCGGGACTAGCGAAATACAATGAGCAGTTCTTC CASSLSRPGLAKYNEQFF
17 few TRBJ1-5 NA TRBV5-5 TGTGCCAGCAGCTTAGGCCTAAGGGGGGATAGCAATCAGCCCCAGCATTTT CASSLGLRGDSNQPQHF
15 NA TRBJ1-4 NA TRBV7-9 TGTGCCAGCAGCTTCGGTCAGTCGGGGAGTGAAAAACTGTTTTTT CASSFGQSGSEKLFF
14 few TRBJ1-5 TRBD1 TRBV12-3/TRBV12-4 TGTGCCAGCAGCCCGGGACAGCGGAATCAGCCCCAGCATTTT CASSPGQRNQPQHF
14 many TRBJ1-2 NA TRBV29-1 TGCAGCGTTGAAGAAGAAGTGTACTACTATGGCTACACCTTC CSVEEEVYYYGYTF
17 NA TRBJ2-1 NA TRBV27 TGTGCCAGCAGTCCATCCTTTAGCGGCGGGTTGGCGGATGAGCAGTTCTTC CASSPSFSGGLADEQFF
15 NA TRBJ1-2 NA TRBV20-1 TGCAGTGCTAGAGATCCCGAGGGGTTTAGGTATGGCTACACCTTC CSARDPEGFRYGYTF
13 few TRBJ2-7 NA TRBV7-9 TGTGCCAGCAGCCCCAGTTGGGGCTACGAGCAGTACTTC CASSPSWGYEQYF
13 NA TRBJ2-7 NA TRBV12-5 TGTGCTAGTGGTTTGGGACCGACGCAAGAGCAGTACTTC CASGLGPTQEQYF
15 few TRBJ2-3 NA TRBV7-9 TGTGCCAGCAGCTCGACCGAAGATGGGGTAGATACGCAGTATTTT CASSSTEDGVDTQYF
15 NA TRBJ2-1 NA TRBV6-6 TGTGCCAGCAGCGCTACCGGGACGGTTTACAATGAGCAGTTCTTC CASSATGTVYNEQFF